These 22 T cell receptor beta chains were all obtained from the same sample, sequenced in a study of beta chain features in type 1 diabetes. Study-wide results and caveats: For Type 1 diabetes patients, all four CD4+ subsets carried TCRB CDR3s that were moderately but significantly shorter.

Every bit of the isolated RNA underwent reverse transcription, so sequencing read expressed TCRB transcripts. Repertoires were generated with immunoSEQ multiplex PCR, while TCRdb's copy carries only in-frame clones and drops some. The data hold approximately 250,000 clones, with 9.5% to 13% observed a single time. These receptors lack a known antigen. Specimen: naive CD4+ T cells from blood. Every receptor here comes from a man between 25 and 39 years old with type 1 diabetes.

The sample holds a few counts of this clone. This chain links TRBV20-1 with TRBJ2-1; TRBD1 matches at 7 bases. V lost 6 bases and J lost 10; bases outside the gene matches: 6. This CDR3 region has 11 residues. CDR1 is DFQATT and CDR2 is SNEGSKA in the germline V gene (reference sequence). CDR3 bases: TGCAGTGCGGTAACAGGGGTAGAGCAGTTCTTC. It yields the protein CSAVTGVEQFF.

This clone appeared once. The rearrangement links TRBV5-1 to TRBJ2-5; 11 bases match TRBD2. The CDR3 has 15 residues. Germline V gene data show CDR1 as SGHRS and CDR2 as YFSETQ. V was clipped by 1 base and J by 3 bases; unmatched bases: 2. The CDR3 DNA follows: TGCGCCAGCAGCTTGACACTAGCGGGGGAAGAGACCCAGTACTTC. This codes for CASSLTLAGEETQYF.

V is TRBV5-1 and J is TRBJ2-1; TRBD2 is a possible D gene (5 bases). Germline loops: CDR1 SGHRS, CDR2 YFSETQ. V shed 0 bases and J shed 3 bases, with 7 bases lying between them. CDR3 length: 14 amino acids. In DNA form, the CDR3 reads TGCGCCAGCAGCTTGGATAGCGACTACAATGAGCAGTTCTTC. This gives the protein CASSLDSDYNEQFF.

This clone was observed a few times. This chain links TRBV9 with TRBJ2-3; no definite D call. This CDR3 has 17 residues. V shed 0 bases and J shed 0 bases, with 14 bases lying between them. CDR1 and CDR2 (germline): SGDLS, YYNGEE. CDR3 region: CASSVGRGATSTDTQYF. The CDR3 DNA follows: TGTGCCAGCAGCGTAGGAAGAGGCGCGACTAGCACAGATACGCAGTATTTT.

There are a few counts of this clone. The V and J genes are TRBV2 and TRBJ2-1; 11 nucleotides line up with TRBD2. From germline, CDR1 is SNHLY and CDR2 FYNNEI. The CDR3 runs to 13 residues. J lost 4 bases, V lost 9 bases, and 2 bases had no gene match. The CDR3, as DNA: TGTGCCAGGGGGACTAGCGGTTACAATGAGCAGTTCTTC. This codes for CARGTSGYNEQFF.

DNA of the CDR3: TGCGCCAGCAGCTTGACCGGGGGAAGGGAAAAACTGTTTTTT. Its translation: CASSLTGGREKLFF. The rearrangement links TRBV5-1 to TRBJ1-4; D perhaps matches TRBD1 (5 bases). The CDR3 has 14 residues. Between the trimmed V and J ends, which lost 1 base and 8 bases, there was a span of 12 bases. Germline CDR1 SGHRS, CDR2 YFSETQ.

The V call is TRBV29-1, the J call TRBJ2-3; D might be TRBD2 (5 bases). CDR3 size: 12 residues. Germline V gives CDR1 SQVTM, CDR2 ANQGSEA. V was pared by 5 bases and J by 1 base, with 7 bases between. The chain's CDR3 is CSVISGTDTQYF. The CDR3 DNA sequence: TGCAGCGTTATTAGCGGCACAGATACGCAGTATTTT.

This clone appeared a few times. The J gene is TRBJ1-5, the V gene TRBV28, with 9 bases lining up with TRBD1. The CDR3 is made up of 14 amino acids. Looked up from germline, CDR1 is MDHEN and CDR2 is SYDVKM. With V trimmed by 11 bases and J by 7 bases, 12 bases remained unmatched. The CDR3 bases are TGTGCCGGAGGGACAGGGTGGGCACGCCAGCCCCAGCATTTT. This codes for CAGGTGWARQPQHF.

J is TRBJ1-1 and V is TRBV23-1, with 8 nucleotides matching TRBD1. TRBV23-1 is classed as an ORF, of uncertain function. The junction had 10 bases not matched to a gene; V was cut back by 1 base and J by 6 bases. The CDR3 loop spans 16 amino acids. The CDR3: CASSQWDRKRCSEAFF. As DNA, the CDR3 is TGCGCCAGCAGTCAATGGGACAGGAAGCGTTGTTCTGAAGCTTTCTTT.

This clone was detected only a few times. The chain combines TRBV25-1 with TRBJ1-5; unclear D gene. CDR1 MGHDK and CDR2 SYGVNS come from the germline V gene. V lost 1 base and J lost 7, with 8 bases in between. The CDR3 spans 13 residues. CDR3 amino acids: CASSESRQQPQHF. The CDR3 bases are TGTGCCAGCAGTGAATCGCGACAACAGCCCCAGCATTTT.

This clone turned up a few times. The chain is built from TRBV28 and TRBJ1-2; TRBD1 might be the D (6 bases). This CDR3 has 14 residues. Between the trimmed V and J ends, which lost 2 bases and 8 bases, there was a span of 15 bases. Per germline, CDR1 MDHEN and CDR2 SYDVKM. In nucleotides, the CDR3 is TGTGCCAGCAGTTTAAACGGGACACCCGAGGGCTACACCTTC. Amino acids: CASSLNGTPEGYTF.

The chain links TRBV25-1 to TRBJ2-1, with 10 bases that match TRBD1. Unmatched junction bases numbered 11, after V lost 2 bases and J lost 10 bases. Germline V gives CDR1 MGHDK, CDR2 SYGVNS. The CDR3 runs 16 residues. CDR3 nucleotides: TGTGCCAGCAGTGAACCTCGACAGGGGGCACGGGGGGAGCAGTTCTTC. It codes for CASSEPRQGARGEQFF.

This clone was seen more than once but under ten times. The J gene is TRBJ1-2, the V gene TRBV27; D is perhaps TRBD1 (5 bases). Germline assignment: CDR1 MNHEY and CDR2 SMNVEV (reference sequence). The V end lost 2 bases, the J end lost 3 bases, and 10 bases lay between the germline ends. The CDR3 sequence is 14 residues long. CDR3 coding DNA: TGTGCCAGCAGTTTAAATGTCAGGGACTATGGCTACACCTTC. This sequence encodes CASSLNVRDYGYTF.

J is TRBJ1-6 and V is TRBV11-2; 7 nucleotides align to TRBD1. Germline CDR1 and CDR2: SGHAT and FQNNGV. CDR3 length equals 14 residues. J gave up 10 bases and V 2 bases, and 5 bases lay outside the gene matches. The DNA of the CDR3 is TGTGCCAGCAGCTTACAAACGACAGGGTCACCCCTCCACTTT. Residues: CASSLQTTGSPLHF.

This sequence joins TRBV7-2 and TRBJ1-1; maybe TRBD1 (6 bases). Trimming stripped 5 bases from V and 1 base from J, with 8 bases between. This CDR3 has 13 residues. Germline values: CDR1 SGHTA, CDR2 FQGNSA. The CDR3 DNA reads TGTGCCAGCAGCCGGGGACAGAACACTGAAGCTTTCTTT. Translating it yields CASSRGQNTEAFF.

The chain links TRBV11-1 to TRBJ2-3, with a tentative D call TRBD2 (7 bases). Trimming cost V 5 bases and J 10 bases, with 16 bases left between them. Germline V gives CDR1 SGHAT, CDR2 FQDESV (reference sequence). This CDR3 comprises 13 residues. The CDR3 here is CASSPRGASSQYF. The CDR3 DNA reads as TGTGCCAGCAGCCCACGGGGGGCGTCATCGCAGTATTTT.

The chain has TRBV29-1 and TRBJ1-3; 7 bases fit TRBD1. V lost 6 bases to trimming and J lost 4 bases; unmatched junction nucleotides: 6. The CDR3 covers 13 residues. Germline V lookup: CDR1 SQVTM, CDR2 ANQGSEA. CDR3: CSVTGIAGNTIYF. CDR3 bases: TGCAGCGTGACAGGGATAGCCGGAAACACCATATATTTT. The variable domain in full, completed from reference TRBV29-1 and TRBJ1-3, reads SAVISQKPSRDICQRGTSLTIQCQVDSQVTMMFWYRQQPGQSLTLIATANQGSEATYESGFVIDKFPISRPNLTFSTLTVSNMSPEDSSIYLCSVTGIAGNTIYFGEGSWLTVV.

The chain joins TRBV29-1 to TRBJ2-3; maybe TRBD2 (6 bases). Trimming shortened V by 5 bases and J by 4 bases, and 13 bases separated the two germline ends. This CDR3 has 13 residues. Germline CDR1 reads SQVTM; CDR2 reads ANQGSEA. The CDR3 reads CSVLNSGADTQYF. The DNA for the CDR3 is TGCAGCGTTCTGAACTCGGGGGCAGATACGCAGTATTTT.

This clone was picked up a small number of times. The CDR3 sequence is CSAARGETQYF. CDR3 bases: TGCAGTGCAGCCAGGGGAGAGACCCAGTACTTC. The J gene is TRBJ2-5, the V gene TRBV20-1, with D maybe TRBD1 (6 bases). V was pared by 6 bases and J by 4 bases, with 9 bases between. The CDR3 is 11 amino acids. The germline V gene has CDR1 DFQATT and CDR2 SNEGSKA (reference sequence).

V usage is TRBV28 and J usage is TRBJ1-5; D ambiguous. This CDR3 contains 14 residues. V was shortened by 3 bases and J by 4 bases, with 10 bases between the two germline ends. Germline assignment: CDR1 MDHEN and CDR2 SYDVKM. In nucleotides, the CDR3 is TGTGCCAGCAGTTTTCGGGGTTTAAATCAGCCCCAGCATTTT. Protein product: CASSFRGLNQPQHF.

The CDR3, as DNA: TGTGCCAGCAGCGTAAGTGGACAGGGGAAAAATTCACCCCTCCACTTT. Its translation is CASSVSGQGKNSPLHF. This chain joins TRBV9 and TRBJ1-6, with 9 bases that match TRBD1. CDR1 and CDR2 from the germline V gene are SGDLS and YYNGEE. This CDR3 comprises 16 residues. V was pared by 1 base and J by 7 bases, with 6 bases of the junction left unmatched.

This chain connects TRBV28 to TRBJ2-3; 8 nucleotides line up with TRBD2. J gave up 0 bases and V 4 bases, and 12 bases lay outside the gene matches. The CDR3 has 18 amino acids. CDR1 is MDHEN, CDR2 SYDVKM, per germline. The CDR3 sequence is CASSSIYRTSLSTDTQYF. CDR3 DNA sequence: TGTGCCAGCAGTTCAATCTATCGGACTAGCCTAAGCACAGATACGCAGTATTTT.